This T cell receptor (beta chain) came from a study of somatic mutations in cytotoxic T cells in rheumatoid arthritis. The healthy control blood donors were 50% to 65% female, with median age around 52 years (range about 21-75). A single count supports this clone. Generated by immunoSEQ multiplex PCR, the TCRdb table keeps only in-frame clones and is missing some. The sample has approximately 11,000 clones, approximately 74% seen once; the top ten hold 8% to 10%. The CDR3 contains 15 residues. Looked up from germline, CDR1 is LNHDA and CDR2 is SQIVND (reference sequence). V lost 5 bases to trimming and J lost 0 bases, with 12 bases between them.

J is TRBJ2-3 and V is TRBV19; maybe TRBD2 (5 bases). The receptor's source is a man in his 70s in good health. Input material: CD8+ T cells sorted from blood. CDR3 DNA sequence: TGTGCCAGTAGTGAGGGCGCCTACAGCACAGATACGCAGTATTTT. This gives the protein CASSEGAYSTDTQYF. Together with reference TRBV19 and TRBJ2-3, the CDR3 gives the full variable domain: DGGITQSPKYLFRKEGQNVTLSCEQNLNHDAMYWYRQDPGQGLRLIYYSQIVNDFQKGDIAEGYSVSREKKESFPLTVTSAQKNPTAFYLCASSEGAYSTDTQYFGPGTRLTVL.